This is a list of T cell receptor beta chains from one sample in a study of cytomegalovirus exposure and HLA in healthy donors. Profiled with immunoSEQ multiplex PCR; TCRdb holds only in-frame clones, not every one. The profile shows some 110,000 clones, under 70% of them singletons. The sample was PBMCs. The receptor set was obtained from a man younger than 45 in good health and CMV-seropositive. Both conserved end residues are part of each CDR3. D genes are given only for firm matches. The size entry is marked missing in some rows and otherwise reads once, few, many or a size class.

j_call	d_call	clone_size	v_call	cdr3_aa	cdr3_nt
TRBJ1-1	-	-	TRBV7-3	CASSQTGFGTEAFF	TGTGCCAGCAGTCAGACAGGTTTTGGGACTGAAGCTTTCTTT
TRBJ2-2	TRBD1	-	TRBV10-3	CAISERQGDGELFF	TGTGCCATCAGTGAAAGGCAGGGGGACGGGGAGCTGTTTTTT
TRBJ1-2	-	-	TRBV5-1	CASSAGQIVAPNYGYTF	TGCGCCAGCAGCGCCGGACAGATAGTGGCGCCTAACTATGGCTACACCTTC
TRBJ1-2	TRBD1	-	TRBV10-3	CAISDPLTGGNGYTF	TGTGCCATCAGTGACCCTCTAACAGGGGGCAATGGCTACACCTTC
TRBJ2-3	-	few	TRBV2	CASSEDQGITDTQYF	TGTGCCAGCAGTGAAGATCAGGGGATCACAGATACGCAGTATTTT
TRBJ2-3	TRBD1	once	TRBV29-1	CSVERQGADTQYF	TGCAGCGTTGAAAGACAGGGGGCAGATACGCAGTATTTT
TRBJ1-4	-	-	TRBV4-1	CASSQEVSVEKLFF	TGCGCCAGCAGCCAAGAGGTATCAGTGGAAAAACTGTTTTTT
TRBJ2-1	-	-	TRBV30	CAWSVFNEQFF	TGTGCCTGGTCCGTTTTTAATGAGCAGTTCTTC
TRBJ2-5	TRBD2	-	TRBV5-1	CASSAGTSGETQYF	TGCGCCAGCAGCGCCGGGACTAGCGGGGAGACCCAGTACTTC
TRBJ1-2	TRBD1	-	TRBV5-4	CASSSRGRPTDYF	TGTGCCAGCAGCTCCAGGGGGCGACCCACGGACTACTTC
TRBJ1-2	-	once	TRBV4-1	CASSQAKDLRGYGYTF	TGCGCCAGCAGCCAAGCCAAGGACCTCCGGGGGTATGGCTACACCTTC
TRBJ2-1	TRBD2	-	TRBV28	CASSPQGLAGGSPPSSYNEQFF	TGTGCCAGCAGTCCTCAGGGACTAGCGGGAGGGTCTCCCCCAAGCTCCTACAATGAGCAGTTCTTC
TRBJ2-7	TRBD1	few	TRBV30	CAWSRSGTGKNEQYF	TGTGCCTGGAGCCGGTCCGGGACAGGGAAGAACGAGCAGTACTTC
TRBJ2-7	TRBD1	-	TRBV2	CASFTGGNEQYF	TGTGCCAGCTTCACAGGGGGAAACGAGCAGTACTTC
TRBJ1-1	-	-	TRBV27	CASSPRLVMNTEAFF	TGTGCCAGCAGCCCGCGGTTAGTAATGAACACTGAAGCTTTCTTT
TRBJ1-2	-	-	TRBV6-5	CASSYSDTNYGYTF	TGTGCCAGCAGTTACTCGGACACTAACTATGGCTACACCTTC
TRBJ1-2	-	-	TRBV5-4	CASSFRTSRDTF	TGTGCCAGCAGCTTTAGGACCTCCAGGGACACCTTC
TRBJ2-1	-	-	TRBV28	CATLPVHYNEQFF	TGTGCCACCCTACCTGTCCACTACAATGAGCAGTTCTTC
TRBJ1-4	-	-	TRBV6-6	CASLSQEPVDYEKLFF	TGTGCCAGCCTATCACAGGAACCGGTGGATTATGAAAAACTGTTTTTT
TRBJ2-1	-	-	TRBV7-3	CASSLSRDNEQFF	TGTGCCAGCAGCTTAAGCAGGGACAATGAGCAGTTCTTC
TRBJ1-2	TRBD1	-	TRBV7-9	CASSQEDRLANYGYTF	TGTGCCAGCAGCCAGGAGGACAGGTTAGCTAACTATGGCTACACCTTC
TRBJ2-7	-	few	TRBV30	CAWSVGDNFYEQYF	TGTGCCTGGAGTGTAGGGGACAATTTCTACGAGCAGTACTTC
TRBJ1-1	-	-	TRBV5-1	CASSLMTGTDTEAFF	TGCGCCAGCAGCTTGATGACAGGAACGGACACTGAAGCTTTCTTT
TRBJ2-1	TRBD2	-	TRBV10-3	CAISESGLAGYNEQFF	TGTGCCATCAGTGAGTCTGGACTAGCGGGATACAATGAGCAGTTCTTC
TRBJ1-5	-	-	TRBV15	CATSRDRLNQPQHF	TGTGCCACCAGCAGAGACAGGCTCAATCAGCCCCAGCATTTT
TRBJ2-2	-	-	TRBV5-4	CASSLEQGSTGELFF	TGTGCCAGCAGCTTGGAACAGGGTAGCACCGGGGAGCTGTTTTTT
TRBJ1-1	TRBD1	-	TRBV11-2	CASSLAQGDTEAFF	TGTGCCAGCAGCTTAGCCCAGGGGGACACTGAAGCTTTCTTT
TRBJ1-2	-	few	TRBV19	CASSDDSGSNYGYTF	TGTGCCAGTAGTGACGACAGTGGATCTAACTATGGCTACACCTTC
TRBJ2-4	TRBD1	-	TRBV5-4	CASSLHKTGMENIQYF	TGTGCCAGCAGCCTTCATAAGACAGGGATGGAAAACATTCAGTACTTC
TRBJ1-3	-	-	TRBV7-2	CASSSLQTGLVSGNTIYF	TGTGCCAGCAGCTCATTACAAACAGGGCTGGTGTCTGGAAACACCATATATTTT
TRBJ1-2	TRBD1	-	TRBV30	CAWSVRIRDRGGYTF	TGTGCCTGGAGTGTACGAATACGGGACAGGGGAGGCTACACCTTC
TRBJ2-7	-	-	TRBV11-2	CASSLGEWYEQYF	TGTGCCAGCAGCTTAGGGGAGTGGTACGAGCAGTACTTC
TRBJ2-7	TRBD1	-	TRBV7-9	CASSFRSGGGSYEQYF	TGTGCCAGCAGTTTCCGGTCAGGGGGCGGCTCCTACGAGCAGTACTTC